The rows below give T cell receptor beta chains drawn from one sample of a study of cytomegalovirus exposure and HLA in healthy donors. The data were produced by immunoSEQ multiplex PCR, yet TCRdb's version contains in-frame clones alone and is incomplete. The table lists 200,000 to 250,000 clones, around four fifths of them singletons. The sequenced sample was PBMCs. These TCRs come from a woman in her fifties or sixties in good health and CMV-seropositive. CDR3s include the opening cysteine and the closing phenylalanine or tryptophan.

CDR3 | J | V
CASSARDSSYEQYF | TRBJ2-7 | TRBV6-1
CASSTGFGTGELFF | TRBJ2-2 | TRBV6-5
CAISEFLAGGSYNEQFF | TRBJ2-1 | TRBV10-3
CASSLVGRQDNSPLHF | TRBJ1-6 | TRBV5-4
CASSPQGDQPQHF | TRBJ1-5 | TRBV6-6
CASSLLGRLGNTIYF | TRBJ1-3 | TRBV5-1
CASSLRSGTGDHGYTF | TRBJ1-2 | TRBV18
CASSPSETSYNEQFF | TRBJ2-1 | TRBV4-1
CASSRQLDGTDTQYF | TRBJ2-3 | TRBV4-2
CAISLGGGTDTQYF | TRBJ2-3 | TRBV10-3
CASSPPVRVTEAFF | TRBJ1-1 | TRBV18
CASSPRTGGNEQFF | TRBJ2-1 | TRBV5-8
CATRSGGGLKSYEQYF | TRBJ2-7 | TRBV19
CASSLVGRGNSPLHF | TRBJ1-6 | TRBV11-2
CASSYPEENSPLHF | TRBJ1-6 | TRBV6-6
CASSEQREGYNEQFF | TRBJ2-1 | TRBV10-1
CASSQELGNTEAFF | TRBJ1-1 | TRBV4-3
CASTSGQGTDTQYF | TRBJ2-3 | TRBV28
CASSFGAGGNTGELFF | TRBJ2-2 | TRBV11-3
CATSRGQETTNEKLFF | TRBJ1-4 | TRBV15
CASSPGQGHYGYTF | TRBJ1-2 | TRBV6-1
CASRPPGVNGYTF | TRBJ1-2 | TRBV28
CASSQGKGQGNYEQYF | TRBJ2-7 | TRBV4-2
CASSDQKNTEAFF | TRBJ1-1 | TRBV6-1
CASSIMEADTQYF | TRBJ2-3 | TRBV7-3
CAWSIGQGDEAFF | TRBJ1-1 | TRBV30
CAISESGGSLNTQYF | TRBJ2-3 | TRBV10-3
CASSLGPIWSTDTQYF | TRBJ2-3 | TRBV11-2
CAWTGVGNTIYF | TRBJ1-3 | TRBV30
CASSTYRVQEAQYF | TRBJ2-5 | TRBV6-5
CASSGPPGLPNTEAFF | TRBJ1-1 | TRBV10-1
CASSTRVPQHF | TRBJ1-5 | TRBV7-9